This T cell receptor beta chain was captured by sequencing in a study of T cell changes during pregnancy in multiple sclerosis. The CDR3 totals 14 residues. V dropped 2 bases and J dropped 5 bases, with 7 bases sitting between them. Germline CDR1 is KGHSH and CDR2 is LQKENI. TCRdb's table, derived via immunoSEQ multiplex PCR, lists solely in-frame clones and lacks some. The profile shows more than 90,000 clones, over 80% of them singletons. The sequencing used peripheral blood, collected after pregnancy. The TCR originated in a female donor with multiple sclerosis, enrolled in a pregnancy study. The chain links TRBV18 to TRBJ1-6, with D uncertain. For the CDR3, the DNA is TGTGCCAGCTCACCAAGGCAGGATAATTCACCCCTCCACTTT. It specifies CASSPRQDNSPLHF.